The 23 T cell receptor beta chains reported below all come from one sample, sequenced in a study of OX40 agonist ivuxolimab in advanced cancers. The library was produced with the immunoSEQ multiplex PCR assay. Drawn from immuneACCESS, this table holds only the in-frame rearrangements with V and J called that TCRdb kept. Clones are partly lost; checked studies trace under half to an unresolved V gene and leave the rest unexplained. This sample is represented by roughly 72,000 clones; over 70% of them were singletons. 5% of the sample belongs to the ten largest clones. The sequencing here drew on CD4+ or CD8+ T cells sorted from blood, taken in a trial of the OX40 agonist ivuxolimab. These receptors were obtained from an adult with an advanced solid tumor such as melanoma, head and neck, liver or kidney cancer.

The chain recombines TRBV27 with TRBJ2-5; no definite D call. Germline loops: CDR1 MNHEY, CDR2 SMNVEV (reference sequence). V was clipped by 3 bases and J by 5 bases, with 4 bases between them. CDR3 length: 11 residues. CDR3 sequence (DNA): TGTGCCAGCAGTTTTCGGGAGACCCAGTACTTC. Translating it yields CASSFRETQYF.

The V gene is TRBV27, the J gene TRBJ2-7; D unclear. V lost 5 bases and J lost 7, with 6 bases in between. Per germline, CDR1 MNHEY and CDR2 SMNVEV (reference sequence). The CDR3 has 10 amino acids. The CDR3 nucleotides are TGTGCCAGCAGTGATGTTGAGCAGTACTTC. This encodes CASSDVEQYF.

This clone has only a few counts. The CDR3 sequence is CASSQVADEQYF. For the CDR3, the DNA is TGCGCCAGCAGCCAAGTTGCGGACGAGCAGTACTTC. The genes are TRBV4-1 and TRBJ2-7; D gene uncertain. This CDR3 region has 12 residues. The V end lost 1 base, the J end lost 5 bases, and 6 bases lay between the germline ends. CDR1 is MGHRA and CDR2 is YSYEKL in the germline V gene.

V gene TRBV5-4 combines with J gene TRBJ2-7, with 7 bases identical to TRBD1. Germline CDR1 is SGHNT and CDR2 is YYREEE (reference sequence). This CDR3 comprises 13 residues. V dropped 1 base and J dropped 3; count of bases not matched to a gene: 1. Written as DNA, the CDR3 is TGTGCCAGCAGCTTGTGGGACAGCTACGAGCAGTACTTC. Translation gives CASSLWDSYEQYF.

This rearrangement joins TRBV29-1 to TRBJ1-2; 8 positions match TRBD1. V trimming: 7 bases; J trimming: 6 bases; junction bases outside the gene matches: 10. The germline gives CDR1 SQVTM, CDR2 ANQGSEA. The CDR3 consists of 13 residues. CDR3 protein: CSGTLGQGDGYTF. The CDR3 coding sequence is TGCAGCGGCACATTAGGACAGGGCGATGGCTACACCTTC.

This clone came up once. The chain is built from TRBV7-2 and TRBJ2-5; the D gene is possibly TRBD2 (5 bases). Trimming removed 3 bases at V and 5 bases at J, with 13 bases between. CDR1 is SGHTA, CDR2 FQGNSA, per germline. CDR3 size: 14 residues. The CDR3 here is CASSFQGGIETQYF. The CDR3, as DNA: TGTGCCAGCAGCTTCCAAGGAGGAATCGAGACCCAGTACTTC. The whole variable domain, remainder taken from reference TRBV7-2 and TRBJ2-5, is GAGVSQSPSNKVTEKGKDVELRCDPISGHTALYWYRQSLGQGLEFLIYFQGNSAPDKSGLPSDRFSAERTGGSVSTLTIQRTQQEDSAVYLCASSFQGGIETQYFGPGTRLLVL.

The chain has TRBV5-1 and TRBJ2-7; the D gene could be TRBD1 or TRBD2 (5 bases each). V lost 3 bases and J lost 7, with 11 bases in between. This CDR3 region has 12 residues. Germline V lookup: CDR1 SGHRS, CDR2 YFSETQ. DNA for the CDR3: TGCGCCAGCAGCTCCGAGGGGTTGGAGCAGTACTTC. Translation gives CASSSEGLEQYF.

The chain links TRBV9 to TRBJ2-5; TRBD2 matches 14 bases. Germline V gene sequence: CDR1 SGDLS, CDR2 YYNGEE. J lost 5 bases, V lost 1 base, and 7 bases had no gene match. The CDR3 has 17 residues. Here the CDR3 reads CASSVQGLAGVSETQYF. The CDR3 DNA reads TGTGCCAGCAGCGTACAGGGACTAGCGGGAGTCAGCGAGACCCAGTACTTC. Filled out from reference TRBV9 and TRBJ2-5, the complete variable domain reads DSGVTQTPKHLITATGQRVTLRCSPRSGDLSVYWYQQSLDQGLQFLIQYYNGEERAKGNILERFSAQQFPDLHSELNLSSLELGDSALYFCASSVQGLAGVSETQYFGPGTRLLVL.

The chain couples TRBV6-1 to TRBJ1-2; unclear D gene. CDR1 MNHNS and CDR2 SASEGT come from the germline V gene. Trimming shortened V by 8 bases and J by 8 bases, and 24 bases separated the two germline ends. The CDR3 has 15 residues. CDR3 sequence reads: CASRHTSTRERGYTF. As DNA, the CDR3 is TGTGCCAGCCGCCACACCAGTACGAGGGAACGCGGCTACACCTTC.

The rearrangement uses TRBV11-2 and TRBJ2-3; D is possibly TRBD2 (5 bases). The CDR3 spans 13 residues. Per the germline V gene, CDR1 is SGHAT and CDR2 is FQNNGV. The CDR3 nucleotides read TGTGCTTCCTTCAACGGAGGCTACGATACGCAGTATTTT. It codes for CASFNGGYDTQYF.

The gene calls are TRBV20-1 and TRBJ2-7, with D perhaps TRBD1 or TRBD2 (5 bases each). In germline, CDR1 is DFQATT, CDR2 SNEGSKA (reference sequence). This CDR3 comprises 11 residues. V was pared by 7 bases and J by 3 bases, with 10 bases between. The CDR3 spells CSVGDGYEQYF. Written as DNA, the CDR3 is TGCAGTGTCGGGGACGGCTACGAGCAGTACTTC.

The J gene is TRBJ1-1, the V gene TRBV29-1; a possible D gene is TRBD1 (5 bases). Germline lookup yields CDR1 SQVTM and CDR2 ANQGSEA. Trimming removed 6 bases at V and 11 bases at J, with 19 bases between. The CDR3 has 12 residues. The CDR3 sequence: CSVDRQGGEAFF. The CDR3 DNA is TGCAGCGTGGACCGTCAGGGAGGGGAGGCTTTCTTT.

V usage is TRBV27 and J usage is TRBJ2-2, with D unresolved. The CDR3 runs 15 residues. With 3 bases removed from V and 0 bases from J, the gap between germline ends came to 8 bases. Germline-derived CDR1 and CDR2 are MNHEY and SMNVEV (reference sequence). CDR3 DNA: TGTGCCAGCAGTTTGTTCGCGTCGAACACCGGGGAGCTGTTTTTT. Residues: CASSLFASNTGELFF.

With regard to this clone: One junction end does not reproduce the germline sequence, and a read error may be involved. The chain links TRBV10-1 to TRBJ2-7; perhaps TRBD2 as D (5 bases). Germline V gene lookup returns CDR1 WNHNN and CDR2 SYGVQD (reference sequence). This CDR3 comprises 12 residues. The CDR3 reads CASSELTGNKHF. The DNA for the CDR3 is TGCGCCAGCAGTGAGCTCACCGGGAATAAGCACTTC.

The J gene is TRBJ2-3, the V gene TRBV5-5; D is uncertain. CDR1 and CDR2 from the germline V gene are SGHKS and YYEKEE (reference sequence). Trimming took 2 bases from V and 1 from J, leaving 17 bases between them. CDR3 length equals 17 residues. The CDR3 sequence: CASSFSIVVLGTDTQYF. The CDR3 coding sequence is TGTGCCAGCAGCTTCAGTATCGTAGTACTTGGCACAGATACGCAGTATTTT.

The V call is TRBV5-6, the J call TRBJ2-7; D uncertain. This CDR3 has 13 amino acids. Germline lookup yields CDR1 SGHDT and CDR2 YYEEEE. Trimming left V 0 bases short and J 7 bases short, with 11 bases between. In DNA form, the CDR3 reads TGTGCCAGCAGCTTGGGGTTTTTTGCGGAGCAGTACTTC. Translation gives CASSLGFFAEQYF.

The chain employs TRBV18 and TRBJ1-1; D uncertain. The CDR3 runs to 13 residues. Germline-derived CDR1 and CDR2 are KGHSH and LQKENI. V was cut by 5 bases and J by 1 base, with 8 bases left in between. The CDR3 region has the DNA TGTGCCAGCTCAGTCATCAGGAACACTGAAGCTTTCTTT. This codes for CASSVIRNTEAFF.

This rearrangement joins TRBV29-1 to TRBJ1-3; TRBD1 might be the D (5 bases). V was pared by 4 bases and J by 3 bases, with 7 bases between. The CDR3 consists of 12 residues. The germline V gene encodes CDR1 SQVTM and CDR2 ANQGSEA. The CDR3 loop reads CSVAGNGNTIYF. In DNA, the CDR3 is TGCAGCGTTGCAGGGAATGGAAACACCATATATTTT.

This clone came up once. This chain uses TRBV13 with TRBJ1-4, with 7 bases fitting TRBD1. CDR3 length equals 16 residues. The germline gives CDR1 PRHDT, CDR2 FYEKMQ (reference sequence). The junction had 7 bases not matched to a gene; V was cut back by 6 bases and J by 0 bases. CDR3 nucleotide sequence: TGTGCCAGCAGACGACAGGGCGATGCAACTAATGAAAAACTGTTTTTT. Protein: CASRRQGDATNEKLFF.

The chain joins TRBV6-5 to TRBJ1-6; the D gene is possibly TRBD1 (5 bases). Germline CDR1 MNHEY, CDR2 SVGAGI. Between the trimmed V and J ends, which lost 2 bases and 9 bases, there was a span of 14 bases. This CDR3 contains 15 residues. CDR3 residues: CASSYVGTLGSPLHF. CDR3 nucleotides: TGTGCCAGCAGTTACGTCGGGACCCTCGGTTCACCCCTCCACTTT.

This clone was recorded at least ten times. The chain employs TRBV29-1 and TRBJ1-1; unclear D gene. The germline CDR1 and CDR2 sequences are SQVTM and ANQGSEA. V lost 6 bases to trimming and J lost 4 bases, with 18 bases between them. The CDR3 spans 14 residues. CDR3 amino acids: CSVQLDTPGTEAFF. For the CDR3, the DNA is TGCAGCGTCCAGCTTGACACTCCGGGCACTGAAGCTTTCTTT.

This chain joins TRBV29-1 and TRBJ2-7, with D perhaps TRBD1 (6 bases). V dropped 7 bases and J dropped 0 bases, with 10 bases sitting between them. Germline CDR1 is SQVTM and CDR2 is ANQGSEA. This CDR3 has 12 amino acids. This CDR3 is CSAGTHSYEQYF. The CDR3 coding sequence is TGCAGCGCGGGGACACACTCCTACGAGCAGTACTTC.

The V and J genes are TRBV19 and TRBJ1-1; 8 positions agree with TRBD1. V trimming: 5 bases; J trimming: 5 bases; junction bases outside the gene matches: 4. Germline loops: CDR1 LNHDA, CDR2 SQIVND (reference sequence). The CDR3 totals 13 residues. The DNA for the CDR3 is TGTGCCAGTAGTCGGACAGGGCAAACTGAAGCTTTCTTT. Residues: CASSRTGQTEAFF.